The 29 T cell receptor beta chains given below trace back to one sample, sequenced in a study of T cells in narcolepsy. Sequencing was performed with immunoSEQ multiplex PCR; in TCRdb, only in-frame clones are kept and a portion is missing. The sample shows 30,000 to 45,000 clones, under 85% of them seen only once. Sequenced sample: CD45RA- memory CD4+ T cells from PBMCs. The source of these receptors is a human donor with narcolepsy.

This clone was counted a few times. The gene calls are TRBV4-3 and TRBJ1-6, with a possible D match to TRBD1 (6 bases). CDR3 length equals 16 residues. Trimming left V 0 bases short and J 6 bases short, with 12 bases between. Germline-derived CDR1 and CDR2 are LGHNA and YSLEER. The CDR3 protein is CASSQDAGVGNSPLHF. CDR3 in DNA: TGCGCCAGCAGCCAAGATGCAGGGGTTGGTAATTCACCCCTCCACTTT.

This chain joins TRBV19 and TRBJ2-2, with TRBD1 matching 7 bases. The CDR3 totals 12 residues. Germline CDR1 is LNHDA and CDR2 is SQIVND (reference sequence). Trimming removed 7 bases from V and 6 bases from J; junction bases left unmatched: 2. In nucleotides, the CDR3 is TGTGCCAGTACCGGACAGGCCGGGGAGCTGTTTTTT. Protein sequence: CASTGQAGELFF.

The sample holds one count of this clone. The chain has TRBV15 and TRBJ1-4; D ambiguous. V lost 3 bases, J lost 0 bases, and 20 bases lay in between. The length of the CDR3 is 19 residues. The germline CDR1 and CDR2 sequences are LNHNV and YYDKDF (reference sequence). The CDR3 coding sequence is TGTGCCACCAGCAGCAGTTACAGTTCCCTCCGATCAACTAATGAAAAACTGTTTTTT. Amino acids: CATSSSYSSLRSTNEKLFF.

The chain combines TRBV9 with TRBJ2-6; D not certain. Germline lookup yields CDR1 SGDLS and CDR2 YYNGEE. The V end was cut by 3 bases, the J end by 1 base, with 17 bases between. The CDR3 runs to 18 residues. CDR3 amino acids: CASSAFLSRKSGANVLTF. The DNA for the CDR3 is TGTGCCAGCAGCGCCTTTTTGAGCAGGAAGTCTGGGGCCAACGTCCTGACTTTC.

This clone appeared a few times. This rearrangement joins TRBV18 to TRBJ1-5; D call uncertain. Trimming shortened V by 5 bases and J by 7 bases, and 9 bases separated the two germline ends. Germline CDR1 is KGHSH and CDR2 is LQKENI. The length of the CDR3 is 12 residues. The CDR3 reads CASSTPQQPQHF. The CDR3 DNA reads TGTGCCAGCTCAACCCCCCAACAGCCCCAGCATTTT. Supplemented by reference TRBV18 and TRBJ1-5, the full variable domain reads NAGVMQNPRHLVRRRGQEARLRCSPMKGHSHVYWYRQLPEEGLKFMVYLQKENIIDESGMPKERFSAEFPKEGPSILRIQQVVRGDSAAYFCASSTPQQPQHFGDGTRLSIL.

V gene TRBV7-8 combines with J gene TRBJ2-3; D is possibly TRBD2 (6 bases). The germline V gene encodes CDR1 SGHVS and CDR2 FQNEAQ. Trimming removed 1 base from V and 0 bases from J, with 11 bases in between. The CDR3 totals 16 residues. The CDR3 sequence: CASSLGRRGSTDTQYF. The CDR3 coding sequence is TGTGCCAGCAGCTTAGGACGCCGGGGGAGCACAGATACGCAGTATTTT.

V is TRBV4-2 and J is TRBJ2-2; D not certain. The CDR3 loop spans 13 amino acids. The germline V gene has CDR1 LGHNA and CDR2 YNFKEQ. The germline V and J ends were trimmed by 0 bases and 6 bases, with 5 bases remaining between them. The DNA of the CDR3 is TGTGCCAGCAGCCAAGAACGGGCCGGGGAGCTGTTTTTT. Residues: CASSQERAGELFF.

V is TRBV19 and J is TRBJ2-2; 8 nucleotides line up with TRBD1. Germline V gene lookup returns CDR1 LNHDA and CDR2 SQIVND (reference sequence). The ends lost 6 bases at V and 7 bases at J; junction bases unmatched: 7. CDR3 length: 14 amino acids. The CDR3 DNA reads TGTGCCAGTAGGGGACAGGCCTGGGTCGGGGAGCTGTTTTTT. It translates to CASRGQAWVGELFF.

V usage is TRBV9 and J usage is TRBJ2-3; 7 nucleotides agree with TRBD2. CDR1 is SGDLS and CDR2 is YYNGEE in the germline V gene. The CDR3 runs 17 residues. V shed 1 base, J shed 0 bases, and the junction held 8 bases outside the gene matches. The CDR3 DNA reads TGTGCCAGCAGCGTACAGTCTAGCGGAAGCAGCACAGATACGCAGTATTTT. Encoded protein: CASSVQSSGSSTDTQYF.

The V call is TRBV5-4, the J call TRBJ1-5; possible D gene TRBD1, 6 bases. Germline CDR1 and CDR2: SGHNT and YYREEE (reference sequence). V shed 0 bases and J shed 4 bases, with 8 bases lying between them. The CDR3 runs 14 residues. CDR3: CASSLGGPNQPQHF. As DNA, the CDR3 is TGTGCCAGCAGCTTGGGGGGGCCAAATCAGCCCCAGCATTTT.

The gene calls are TRBV29-1 and TRBJ1-1; D is undetermined. Trimming pared 7 bases from V and 0 bases from J, leaving 6 bases between. CDR1 SQVTM and CDR2 ANQGSEA come from the germline V gene. The CDR3 length is 11 residues. For the CDR3, the DNA is TGCAGCGCCGGTATGAACACTGAAGCTTTCTTT. Translated: CSAGMNTEAFF.

The chain recombines TRBV28 with TRBJ2-7; maybe TRBD2 (7 bases). From germline, CDR1 is MDHEN and CDR2 SYDVKM. Trimming took 7 bases from V and 2 from J, leaving 18 bases between them. There are 15 residues in the CDR3. As DNA, the CDR3 is TGTGCCAGCACCACGGGGGGCAGGGGCCCCTACGAGCAGTACTTC. The encoded protein is CASTTGGRGPYEQYF. The variable domain in full, with the rest retrieved from reference TRBV28 and TRBJ2-7, is DVKVTQSSRYLVKRTGEKVFLECVQDMDHENMFWYRQDPGLGLRLIYFSYDVKMKEKGDIPEGYSVSREKKERFSLILESASTNQTSMYLCASTTGGRGPYEQYFGPGTRLTVT.

The table lists this clone with a count of one. The V and J genes are TRBV19 and TRBJ2-3, with TRBD2 identical over 9 bases. Germline CDR1 and CDR2: LNHDA and SQIVND (reference sequence). The junction had 7 bases not matched to a gene; V was cut back by 2 bases and J by 1 base. The CDR3 is 17 amino acids. CDR3 region: CASSIPASGARTDTQYF. The CDR3 DNA sequence: TGTGCCAGTAGTATACCTGCTAGCGGGGCCCGCACAGATACGCAGTATTTT.

The sample holds one count of this clone. The V gene is TRBV28, the J gene TRBJ1-6; 8 nucleotides match TRBD1. CDR1 is MDHEN and CDR2 is SYDVKM in the germline V gene. After removal of 7 bases from V and 5 bases from J, the junction contained 7 bases not matched to a gene. CDR3 length equals 15 residues. DNA for the CDR3: TGTGCCAGCACCGCAGGGGGCCTTAATAATTCACCCCTCCACTTT. This codes for CASTAGGLNNSPLHF.

This sequence joins TRBV28 and TRBJ2-7; TRBD1 matches at 10 bases. The CDR3 is made up of 13 amino acids. V shed 7 bases, J shed 5 bases, and the junction held 5 bases outside the gene matches. The germline CDR1 and CDR2 sequences are MDHEN and SYDVKM. The CDR3 DNA follows: TGTGCCAGCACCCGACAGGGGGCCGACGAGCAGTACTTC. Amino acid sequence: CASTRQGADEQYF.

As for this clone: This sample also contains other DNA sequences that code for the same CDR3. The rearrangement uses TRBV5-1 and TRBJ2-7; 9 bases are shared with TRBD2. CDR1 and CDR2 from the germline V gene are SGHRS and YFSETQ. The CDR3 is 14 amino acids. J lost 0 bases, V lost 5 bases, and 3 bases had no gene match. The CDR3 loop reads CASRVRGGSYEQYF. The CDR3, as DNA: TGCGCCAGCAGGGTGCGGGGGGGCTCCTACGAGCAGTACTTC.

The chain couples TRBV9 to TRBJ1-2; the match to TRBD1 covers 9 bases. Germline V gene data show CDR1 as SGDLS and CDR2 as YYNGEE. The CDR3 has 16 residues. V was clipped by 4 bases and J by 5 bases; unmatched bases: 12. In nucleotides, the CDR3 is TGTGCCAGCAGCCCCAGTCCCGGGACAGGGAAATATGGCTACACCTTC. Protein: CASSPSPGTGKYGYTF.

The gene calls are TRBV4-3 and TRBJ1-1; maybe TRBD1 (6 bases). Trimming took off 0 bases at V and 3 bases at J, with 11 bases between the two ends. Germline assignment: CDR1 LGHNA and CDR2 YSLEER. The CDR3 is made up of 15 amino acids. The CDR3 reads CASSQDLGQHTEAFF. Here the CDR3 DNA reads TGCGCCAGCAGCCAAGATCTTGGACAGCACACTGAAGCTTTCTTT.

About this clone itself: A junction end diverges from the germline sequence, so it may reflect a read error. The chain carries TRBV9 and TRBJ1-6; no reliable D call. Germline V gene data show CDR1 as SGDLS and CDR2 as YYNGEE. CDR3 length: 15 residues. CDR3: CAGSVSDLYNSPLHF. Here the CDR3 DNA reads TGTGCCGGCAGCGTATCAGACCTCTATAATTCACCCCTCCACTTT. Full variable domain (missing parts from reference TRBV9 and TRBJ1-6): DSGVTQTPKHLITATGQRVTLRCSPRSGDLSVYWYQQSLDQGLQFLIQYYNGEERAKGNILERFSAQQFPDLHSELNLSSLELGDSALYFCAGSVSDLYNSPLHFGNGTRLTVT.

V and J are TRBV30 and TRBJ1-2, with 8 positions matching TRBD1. Per the germline V gene, CDR1 is GTSNPN and CDR2 is SVGIG (reference sequence). CDR3 length equals 14 residues. The trim removed 3 bases at V and 8 bases at J, leaving 11 bases unmatched. The CDR3: CAWRTLRTGNGYTF. The CDR3 DNA follows: TGTGCCTGGAGGACCCTTAGGACAGGGAACGGCTACACCTTC.

The sample holds a few counts of this clone. The chain employs TRBV18 and TRBJ1-1; D is ambiguous. This CDR3 has 15 amino acids. The V and J ends lost 0 bases and 6 bases respectively, with 14 bases between them. From germline, CDR1 is KGHSH and CDR2 LQKENI. The DNA for the CDR3 is TGTGCCAGCTCACCACCTTCCGTGAGCACGGCTGAAGCTTTCTTT. Translation: CASSPPSVSTAEAFF.

This clone showed up just once. The CDR3 sequence: CASSFRGVEKLFF. As DNA, the CDR3 is TGTGCCAGCAGCTTTAGAGGGGTCGAAAAACTGTTTTTT. This sequence joins TRBV5-6 and TRBJ1-4, with D possibly being TRBD1 (5 bases). Germline V lookup: CDR1 SGHDT, CDR2 YYEEEE. With 2 bases removed from V and 8 bases from J, the gap between germline ends came to 10 bases. The CDR3 is made up of 13 amino acids.

The J gene is TRBJ2-7, the V gene TRBV5-4; tentative D call: TRBD2 (5 bases). V dropped 4 bases and J dropped 1 base, with 18 bases sitting between them. The CDR3 is 16 amino acids. Germline lookup yields CDR1 SGHNT and CDR2 YYREEE (reference sequence). CDR3 residues: CASSAPGSRFSYEQYF. The CDR3 DNA reads TGTGCCAGCAGCGCCCCGGGATCACGATTTTCCTACGAGCAGTACTTC.

This clone was observed a handful of times. The V call is TRBV30, the J call TRBJ2-1; 9 nucleotides match TRBD2. The junction had 10 bases not matched to a gene; V was cut back by 4 bases and J by 9 bases. Germline V CDR1 and CDR2: GTSNPN, SVGIG (reference sequence). The CDR3 extends over 14 amino acids. The CDR3: CAWNQLAGSGEQFF. In DNA, the CDR3 is TGTGCCTGGAATCAACTAGCGGGTTCGGGTGAGCAGTTCTTC.

V is TRBV5-8 and J is TRBJ1-2; 9 nucleotides line up with TRBD1. Germline lookup yields CDR1 SGHTS and CDR2 YDEGEE. Germline trimming cut 2 bases from V and 8 bases from J; bases unmatched to any gene: 4. CDR3 length equals 13 residues. The CDR3 sequence: CASSLQGAEGYTF. The CDR3, as DNA: TGTGCCAGCAGCTTACAGGGGGCTGAAGGCTACACCTTC.

This clone showed up just once. The chain combines TRBV28 with TRBJ1-1; a weak D match, TRBD1 (6 bases). Germline lookup yields CDR1 MDHEN and CDR2 SYDVKM. The CDR3 contains 14 residues. With 6 bases removed from V and 3 bases from J, the gap between germline ends came to 14 bases. The CDR3 loop reads CASSPTGSHTEAFF. The CDR3 nucleotides read TGTGCCAGCAGCCCAACAGGGAGCCACACTGAAGCTTTCTTT.

Comments on this clone: The junction and the germline gene differ at one end; a read error may be behind it. This chain joins TRBV11-3 and TRBJ2-7; a possible D gene is TRBD2 (5 bases). This CDR3 comprises 16 residues. The germline CDR1 and CDR2 sequences are SGHNT and YENEEA. The CDR3 region is CASSPHKRAWSSEQYF. In nucleotides, the CDR3 is TGTGCCAGCAGCCCACACAAGAGGGCCTGGTCCTCCGAGCAGTACTTC. The full variable domain, rest sourced from reference TRBV11-3 and TRBJ2-7, is EAGVVQSPRYKIIEKKQPVAFWCNPISGHNTLYWYLQNLGQGPELLIRYENEEAVDDSQLPKDRFSAERLKGVDSTLKIQPAELGDSAVYLCASSPHKRAWSSEQYFGPGTRLTVT.

The gene calls are TRBV6-1 and TRBJ2-1; D is undetermined. CDR1 MNHNS and CDR2 SASEGT come from the germline V gene. This CDR3 region has 14 residues. V shed 4 bases and J shed 5 bases, with 12 bases lying between them. In DNA form, the CDR3 reads TGTGCCAGCAGTGGACTCGTCCCCCACAATGAGCAGTTCTTC. Protein sequence: CASSGLVPHNEQFF.

The chain links TRBV4-2 to TRBJ1-1; D is undetermined. V lost 4 bases and J lost 1, with 10 bases in between. The germline V gene has CDR1 LGHNA and CDR2 YNFKEQ. This CDR3 comprises 14 residues. The CDR3 coding sequence is TGTGCCAGCAGCCCCCATTCACCGAACACTGAAGCTTTCTTT. Translated: CASSPHSPNTEAFF.